This TCR beta chain was documented in a study of T cells in Graves' hyperthyroidism and ophthalmopathy (dated by TCRdb to the late 2010s). Study-wide context: Peripheral blood was collected at initial diagnosis, before any treatment. TCR V-J signatures able to tell the groups apart were searched for in a discovery cohort of approximately 95 patients, of whom approximately 40 had Graves' ophthalmopathy and 57 had stable Graves' hyperthyroidism. An independent validation cohort of around 19 hyperthyroidism patients and approximately 15 patients who later progressed to ophthalmopathy tested prospective prediction of ophthalmopathy. The 100 or so discovery patients were divided at random into training and test sets in a 7:3 ratio. The study also compared thyroid tissue and blood T-cell repertoires from a handful of Graves' hyperthyroidism patients. Following sampling, methimazole starting at 30 mg daily was given to hyperthyroidism patients, and high-dose intravenous methylprednisolone was given to ophthalmopathy patients. According to the paper, TCR Vbeta CDR3 sequencing was carried out on over 130 peripheral blood samples, which came from more than 40 ophthalmopathy, 75 to 80 hyperthyroidism and 17 progressor patients.

Cut back by 5 bases and 2 bases, the V and J ends lie 17 bases apart. CDR1 and CDR2 were assigned from the germline V gene (reference sequence) as DFQATT and SNEGSKA. The CDR3 measures 15 amino acids from cysteine to phenylalanine. The read is trimmed to its CDR3 DNA, 45 bases read in frame from base 1. With regard to this clonotype: This clone's antigen is unknown. No quality values exist for individual bases; no much larger clone is one base distant.

General conclusions and limits of the study: No statistical method was used to fix the sample size in advance, and group allocation was not hidden from the investigators. A model built on a 13 V-J signature distinguished ophthalmopathy from stable hyperthyroidism, reaching roughly 88% sensitivity and approximately 81% specificity in cross-validation and 80%/75% in testing. In validation, progression to ophthalmopathy was predicted by the model with roughly 71% sensitivity and around 75% specificity, a median of approximately 7.1 months before onset. Most expanded thyroid clonotypes (frequency above 0.001) were also detected in blood, suggesting blood repertoires may reflect thyroid immune responses.

TCR beta CDR3 regions were amplified from RNA transcripts. A first-round RT-PCR of the TCR CDR3 used the HTBI primer set with the Qiagen OneStep RT-PCR kit. Libraries were constructed in a second round of multiplex PCR, after which size selection and purification were carried out. The libraries were sequenced on an Illumina HiSeq2000 using paired-end 100 bp reads. Concerning the study's data processing: SOAPnuke was used to process the raw data, with reads discarded if the reads contained adapters or uncalled bases, had a mean Phred below 15, or lacked an exact constant-primer or identifier match. COPE v1.2.5 was used to merge high-quality paired reads, and clonotypes were defined as unique nucleotide sequences. MiTCR v1.1 was used to align the clonotypes against IMGT TRBV, TRBD and TRBJ reference segments. Analysis was restricted to V-J combinations with a frequency above 0.0001, which covered 98% to 99.2% of repertoires. A TCS score was defined as the ratio of F50 (clonal expansion) to E x V (chaos), with BLOSUM62-based TCRdist applied between CDR3 peptides within each V-J. Welch's t-statistics and random forest reduced roughly 540 V-J features to under 15, which were used in a naive Bayes classifier (R e1071). The raw public reads went through TCRdb reprocessing: fastp at Q25, MiXCR clone calling, in-frame beta chains kept. Rows matching on CDR3 protein sequence are summarized as one entry with the most common DNA and genes. TCRdb, not the original authors, processed these V and J calls. The sample table shows a few hundred thousand distinct CDR3 sequences, and approximately 25% are seen once. The top ten hold over 70% of the sample.

Graves' hyperthyroidism was defined as stable when no progression to ophthalmopathy occurred over 18 months of follow-up. Hyperthyroidism patients were aged 18 to 65 years and newly diagnosed, with disease duration of less than 2 months. The study excluded patients with uncontrolled infections, other autoimmune diseases, pregnancy or lactation. Diagnoses relied on clinical symptoms, serum thyroxine and TRAb, thyroid ultrasound and orbital computed tomography. Ficoll-Paque density gradient centrifugation was used to isolate PBMCs from around 10 ml of fresh peripheral blood. Trizol reagent was used to extract total RNA, and RNA quality was then checked on an Agilent 2100 Bioanalyzer.

Recombination joined TRBV20-1 with TRBJ2-3; TRBD2 might be the D gene, on 6 matching bases. The clonotype originates from a man in his forties or fifties with Graves' hyperthyroidism. Sequenced: blood. For the CDR3, the sequence is CSAAPSERVTDTQYF. Here is the DNA: TGCAGTGCTGCCCCTTCGGAGCGGGTCACAGATACGCAGTATTTT.